This TCR beta chain was recorded in a study of breast tumors, draining lymph nodes, adjacent tissues. Concerning this clonotype: The antigen is unknown.

Study findings and constraints: Luminal-like breast cancer showed significantly greater tumor-nontumor repertoire similarity than basal-like breast cancer did. Compared with lymph nodes, tumors were less diverse; compared with nontumor tissue, more.

One entry per CDR3 protein, called by TCRdb with MiXCR from the multiplex PCR reads. The data contain 60,000 to 70,000 distinct CDR3 sequences, roughly 57% of them seen just once; the ten biggest clones take up approximately 18%. The receptor was derived from a female donor with breast cancer. Some clones in this sample may be carry-over from other donors' samples. Sequenced material: breast tumor tissue.

The CDR3 DNA reads as TGCAGTGCACGGGACAGTCGAGAGGCACCCCTCCACTTT. Protein sequence: CSARDSREAPLHF. The chain is built from TRBV20-1 and TRBJ1-6; 7 bases line up with TRBD1. Germline V gene lookup returns CDR1 DFQATT and CDR2 SNEGSKA (reference sequence). The CDR3 runs to 13 residues. The ends lost 6 bases at V and 11 bases at J; junction bases unmatched: 10.